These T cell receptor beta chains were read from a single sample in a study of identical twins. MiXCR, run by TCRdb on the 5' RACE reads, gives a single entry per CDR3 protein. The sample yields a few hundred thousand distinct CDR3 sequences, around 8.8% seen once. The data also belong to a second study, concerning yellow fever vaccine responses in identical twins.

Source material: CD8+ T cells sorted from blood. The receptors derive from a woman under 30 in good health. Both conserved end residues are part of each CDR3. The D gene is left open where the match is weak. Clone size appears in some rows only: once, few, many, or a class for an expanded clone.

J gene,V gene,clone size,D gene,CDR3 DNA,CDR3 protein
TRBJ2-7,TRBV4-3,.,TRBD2,TGCGCCAGCAGCCCTTACTCCACTAGCGGCGACTACGAGCAGTACTTC,CASSPYSTSGDYEQYF
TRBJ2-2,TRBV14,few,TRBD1,TGTGCCAGCAGCCACGGGACAGCAGGCACCGGGGAGCTGTTTTTT,CASSHGTAGTGELFF
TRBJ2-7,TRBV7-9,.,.,TGTGCCAGCAGTCCCCAGGGGCCACGCTACGAGCAGTACTTC,CASSPQGPRYEQYF
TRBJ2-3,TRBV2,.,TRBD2,TGTGCCAGCAGTGAAGGGGTTTTAGCGGGACCATCAATCAGTGATACGCAGTATTTT,CASSEGVLAGPSISDTQYF
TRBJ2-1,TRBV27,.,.,TGTGCCAGCAGTTTATCCATCGCCAGAGAGCAGTTCTTC,CASSLSIAREQFF
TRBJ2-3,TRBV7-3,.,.,TGTGCCAGCAGCTTAATAATCACAGATACGCAGTATTTT,CASSLIITDTQYF
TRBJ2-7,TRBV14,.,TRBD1,TGTGCCAGCAAACAGGGGCAGTGGGACTACGAGCAGTACTTC,CASKQGQWDYEQYF
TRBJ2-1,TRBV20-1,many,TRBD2,TGCAGTGCTAGAGATTGGACTAGCCTCAATGAGCAGTTCTTC,CSARDWTSLNEQFF
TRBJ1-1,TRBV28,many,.,TGTGCCAGCAGCCTTCAGGCGTTGGGGCCTGAAGCTTTCTTT,CASSLQALGPEAFF
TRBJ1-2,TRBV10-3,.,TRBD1,TGTGCCATCAGTGAGTCGAGTTCAGGGGGCGGCTACACCTTC,CAISESSSGGGYTF
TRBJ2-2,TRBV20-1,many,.,TGCAGTGCTGTAAACAGTAACACCGGGGAGCTGTTTTTT,CSAVNSNTGELFF
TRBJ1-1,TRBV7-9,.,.,TGTGCCAGCAGCTCTGGGGAGATCGGGACTGAAGCTTTCTTT,CASSSGEIGTEAFF
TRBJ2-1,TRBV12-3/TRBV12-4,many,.,TGTGCCAGCAGTCCGCTAGCGTCCTCCTACAATGAGCAGTTCTTC,CASSPLASSYNEQFF
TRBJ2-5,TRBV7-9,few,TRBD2,TGTGCCAGCAGTGCGGGACTAGCGGGAAAAGAGACCCAGTACTTC,CASSAGLAGKETQYF
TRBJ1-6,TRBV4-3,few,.,TGCGCCAGCAGCCTGTTCAACGGAGACTATAATTCACCCCTCCACTTT,CASSLFNGDYNSPLHF
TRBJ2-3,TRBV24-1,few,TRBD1,TGTGCCACCAGTGAGGGCGGACAGGAGGAGTATTTT,CATSEGGQEEYF
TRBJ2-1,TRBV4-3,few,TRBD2,TGCGCCAGCAGCCAGTACGAACTAGCGGGAACTGAGCAGTTCTTC,CASSQYELAGTEQFF
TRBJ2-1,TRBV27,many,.,TGTGCCAGCGGGGACTCTTACAATGAGCAGTTCTTC,CASGDSYNEQFF
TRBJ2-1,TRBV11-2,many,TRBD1,TGTGCCAGCAGCTTTCACCAGGGGGAATACAATGAGCAGTTCTTC,CASSFHQGEYNEQFF
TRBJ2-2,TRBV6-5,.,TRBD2,TGTGCCAGCAGTTACTCGGGACTAGCGGGGGTAGCCGGGGAGCTGTTTTTT,CASSYSGLAGVAGELFF
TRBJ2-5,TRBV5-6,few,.,TGTGCCAGCAGCTTGGAACTAGAGACCCAGTACTTC,CASSLELETQYF
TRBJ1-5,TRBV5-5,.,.,TGTGCCAGCAGCTTGGTTGCCGGTAGCAATCAGCCCCAGCATTTT,CASSLVAGSNQPQHF
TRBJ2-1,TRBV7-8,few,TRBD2,TGTGCCAGCAGCCTAATTGGGCCTAGCGGGAAGACAGGCCCCTACAATGAGCAGTTCTTC,CASSLIGPSGKTGPYNEQFF
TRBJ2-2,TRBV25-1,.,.,TGTGCCAGCAGTGGTACTATCGGAAATACCGGGGAGCTGTTTTTT,CASSGTIGNTGELFF
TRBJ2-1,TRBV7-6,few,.,TGTGCCAGCAGCCGCCCAACTATCAGGGGGGAGTACAATGAGCAGTTCTTC,CASSRPTIRGEYNEQFF
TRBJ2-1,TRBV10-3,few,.,TGTGCCACCCATGAGGGGCCAGACTACAATGAGCAGTTCTTC,CATHEGPDYNEQFF
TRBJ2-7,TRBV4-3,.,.,TGCGCCAGCAGCCAAGACAACGGGAGCTACGAGCAGTACTTC,CASSQDNGSYEQYF
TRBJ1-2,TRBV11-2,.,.,TGTGCCAGCAGCCCGATAAGTGCTAACTATGGCTACACCTTC,CASSPISANYGYTF
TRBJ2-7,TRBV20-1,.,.,TGCAGTGCTAGAGATAGTTACGAGCAGTACTTC,CSARDSYEQYF
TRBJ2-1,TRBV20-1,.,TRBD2,TGCAGTGCTAGATTGGTAGCGGGAGGCAGTGAAAACAATGAGCAGTTCTTC,CSARLVAGGSENNEQFF
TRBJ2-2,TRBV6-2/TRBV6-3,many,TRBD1,TGTGCCAGCAGTTACCTCATGTGGAGCCGGGACAGGGGCATCACCGGGGAGCTGTTTTTT,CASSYLMWSRDRGITGELFF
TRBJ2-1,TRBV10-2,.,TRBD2,TGCGCCAGCTCCGCCTGGACTAGCGGTTTCTACAATGAGCAGTTCTTC,CASSAWTSGFYNEQFF
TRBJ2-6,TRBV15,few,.,TGTGCCACCAGCAGAGAGTCAGAGGGGGGCCTCTCTGGGGCCAACGTCCTGACTTTC,CATSRESEGGLSGANVLTF
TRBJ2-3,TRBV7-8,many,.,TGTGCCAGCAGCTTAGCTCTTGGTAGCGGAAACGAGGGAGATACGCAGTATTTT,CASSLALGSGNEGDTQYF
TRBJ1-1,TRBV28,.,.,TGTGCCAGCAGTTTAGGGGGTGGCCTCACTGAAGCTTTCTTT,CASSLGGGLTEAFF
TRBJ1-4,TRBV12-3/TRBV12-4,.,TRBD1,TGTGCCAGCACCTACACAGGGGGCGAGAGTGAAAAACTGTTTTTT,CASTYTGGESEKLFF
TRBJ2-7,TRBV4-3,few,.,TGCGCCAGCAGCCAAGATGGTCGTGGACTCGAGCAGTACTTC,CASSQDGRGLEQYF
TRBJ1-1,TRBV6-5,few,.,TGTGCCAGCAGTACGCTTATGGGCCTCGGCGCTGAAGCTTTCTTT,CASSTLMGLGAEAFF
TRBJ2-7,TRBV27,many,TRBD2,TGTGCCAGCACCAATTTAGCGGGAGGGCCACCCTACGAGCAGTACTTC,CASTNLAGGPPYEQYF
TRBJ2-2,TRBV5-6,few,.,TGTGCCAGCAGCTTGTTTCTGAACACCGGGGAGCTGTTTTTT,CASSLFLNTGELFF
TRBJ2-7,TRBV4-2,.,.,TGTGCCAGCAGCCAAACCGGGACGCTGGACGAGCAGTACTTC,CASSQTGTLDEQYF